The 19 T cell receptor beta chains given below trace back to one sample, sequenced in a study of radiation and T cells in renal cell carcinoma. Sequencing was performed with immunoSEQ multiplex PCR; in TCRdb, only in-frame clones are kept and a portion is missing. The table includes 100,000 to 150,000 clones, 88% detected once. Time point described: blood 2 weeks post-SBRT. Treatment described: 15 Gy SBRT to primary tumor, nephrectomy 4 weeks later. This sample comprised blood, obtained from a patient whose treatment included radiotherapy and nephrectomy. The receptors here all came from a woman aged 70-85 years with renal cell carcinoma.

The CDR3 protein is CASSSRTGPTYEQYF. The DNA for the CDR3 is TGTGCCAGCAGCTCGAGGACAGGACCCACCTACGAGCAGTACTTC. This rearrangement joins TRBV7-6 to TRBJ2-7; 7 bases agree with TRBD1. Germline values: CDR1 SGHVS, CDR2 FNYEAQ. The ends lost 4 bases at V and 2 bases at J; junction bases unmatched: 8. This CDR3 spans 15 amino acids.

The rearrangement uses TRBV6-5 and TRBJ1-2; D is unclear. CDR3 length equals 13 residues. Trimming stripped 0 bases from V and 8 bases from J, with 10 bases between. Germline values: CDR1 MNHEY, CDR2 SVGAGI. Here the CDR3 DNA reads TGTGCCAGCAGTTACTCTGGGGTGAGCGGCTACACCTTC. Translating it yields CASSYSGVSGYTF.

This clone came up once. The gene calls are TRBV28 and TRBJ1-2; no firm D call. This CDR3 is built from 13 residues. V was cut by 3 bases and J by 2 bases, with 7 bases left in between. Looked up from germline, CDR1 is MDHEN and CDR2 is SYDVKM. The CDR3: CASSLPGNYGYTF. In DNA form, the CDR3 reads TGTGCCAGCAGTTTGCCGGGGAACTATGGCTACACCTTC.

The chain combines TRBV15 with TRBJ1-5; no firm D call. Trimming took off 3 bases at V and 3 bases at J, with 9 bases between the two ends. CDR1 and CDR2 from the germline V gene are LNHNV and YYDKDF (reference sequence). The length of the CDR3 is 14 residues. The CDR3, as DNA: TGTGCCACCAGCAGGGATAAGTACAATCAGCCCCAGCATTTT. Translating it yields CATSRDKYNQPQHF.

The chain combines TRBV5-3 with TRBJ1-5, with TRBD1 as a possible D gene (6 bases). TRBV5-3 carries the ORF label, with uncertain function. The CDR3 loop spans 20 amino acids. V was pared by 4 bases and J by 2 bases, with 28 bases between. Written as DNA, the CDR3 is TGTGCCAGAAGCATTGGGAAACAGGGTTTAATAAGTGTTGGCAATCAGCCCCAGCATTTT. Its translation: CARSIGKQGLISVGNQPQHF.

The chain is built from TRBV4-3 and TRBJ2-7; TRBD2 aligns across 8 bases. After removal of 0 bases from V and 0 bases from J, the junction contained 7 bases not matched to a gene. The germline V gene has CDR1 LGHNA and CDR2 YSLEER. There are 17 residues in the CDR3. The CDR3 loop is CASSQDTVRGDSYEQYF. CDR3 nucleotides: TGCGCCAGCAGCCAAGATACAGTGCGGGGGGACTCCTACGAGCAGTACTTC.

The chain is built from TRBV5-1 and TRBJ1-1; 7 bases match TRBD1. V lost 0 bases and J lost 3; bases outside the gene matches: 2. The CDR3 is 14 amino acids. CDR1 and CDR2 (germline): SGHRS, YFSETQ. This CDR3 is CASSLATGDTEAFF. The CDR3 bases are TGCGCCAGCAGCTTGGCCACAGGGGACACTGAAGCTTTCTTT.

This sequence joins TRBV4-2 and TRBJ2-7; TRBD2 aligns across 14 bases. This CDR3 region has 15 residues. V dropped 3 bases and J dropped 7; count of bases not matched to a gene: 5. Germline values: CDR1 LGHNA, CDR2 YNFKEQ. In DNA, the CDR3 is TGTGCCAGCAGCCAGCCGGGACTAGCGGGGGAGGAGCAGTACTTC. Its translation: CASSQPGLAGEEQYF.

The chain recombines TRBV19 with TRBJ2-7, with D perhaps TRBD1 or TRBD2 (5 bases each). This CDR3 has 16 amino acids. Trimming pared 4 bases from V and 0 bases from J, leaving 16 bases between. The V gene's germline CDR1 is LNHDA and CDR2 SQIVND (reference sequence). The DNA of the CDR3 is TGTGCCAGTAGTAGCCTTGTACCGGGGCACTCCTACGAGCAGTACTTC. It is translated as CASSSLVPGHSYEQYF.

As concerns this clone: Other DNA sequences of this sample code for an identical CDR3. This chain joins TRBV6-1 and TRBJ2-2; 10 bases fit TRBD2. The CDR3 runs 16 residues. With 3 bases clipped from V and 6 bases from J, the junction kept 7 bases outside the gene matches. CDR1 is MNHNS and CDR2 is SASEGT in the germline V gene. The chain's CDR3 is CASSEASGGAPGELFF. The CDR3 region has the DNA TGTGCCAGCAGTGAGGCGAGCGGGGGGGCTCCCGGGGAGCTGTTTTTT.

The chain combines TRBV18 with TRBJ1-1, with 8 bases matching TRBD1. V trimming: 3 bases; J trimming: 9 bases; junction bases outside the gene matches: 12. This CDR3 has 15 amino acids. Germline CDR1 KGHSH, CDR2 LQKENI. The CDR3 spells CASSPKDRDWGKAFF. The CDR3 DNA reads as TGTGCCAGCTCACCTAAGGACAGGGATTGGGGAAAAGCTTTCTTT. The variable domain in full, with the rest retrieved from reference TRBV18 and TRBJ1-1, is NAGVMQNPRHLVRRRGQEARLRCSPMKGHSHVYWYRQLPEEGLKFMVYLQKENIIDESGMPKERFSAEFPKEGPSILRIQQVVRGDSAAYFCASSPKDRDWGKAFFGQGTRLTVV.

The chain combines TRBV10-1 with TRBJ2-7, with D perhaps TRBD1 (6 bases). Germline V CDR1 and CDR2: WNHNN, SYGVQD (reference sequence). There are 14 residues in the CDR3. The V and J ends lost 6 bases and 7 bases respectively, with 19 bases between them. CDR3 in amino acids: CASRPPHRAREQYF. The DNA of the CDR3 is TGCGCCAGCAGGCCCCCCCACAGGGCGAGGGAGCAGTACTTC.

The CDR3 region has the DNA TGTGCCAGCAGCTTAACCAGAGGGGACAGCACTAATGAAAAACTGTTTTTT. Amino acids: CASSLTRGDSTNEKLFF. The gene calls are TRBV7-9 and TRBJ1-4; 7 bases match TRBD1. The CDR3 is 17 residues long. Germline V lookup: CDR1 SEHNR, CDR2 FQNEAQ (reference sequence). V shed 2 bases, J shed 2 bases, and the junction held 8 bases outside the gene matches.

The chain is built from TRBV5-1 and TRBJ1-2; D is undetermined. CDR3 size: 14 residues. V lost 6 bases and J lost 4, with 16 bases in between. CDR1 and CDR2 (germline): SGHRS, YFSETQ. CDR3 DNA sequence: TGCGCCAGCAACGAGGACCTCGGAGGCTATGGCTACACCTTC. The encoded protein is CASNEDLGGYGYTF.

The chain combines TRBV5-6 with TRBJ1-2; D not certain. Germline lookup yields CDR1 SGHDT and CDR2 YYEEEE. V was pared by 4 bases and J by 1 base, with 11 bases between. The CDR3 spans 14 residues. The CDR3 region is CASSPQNSNYGYTF. In DNA, the CDR3 is TGTGCCAGCAGCCCGCAAAATAGTAACTATGGCTACACCTTC.

This clone has only one observation. The V and J genes are TRBV6-1 and TRBJ2-1; maybe TRBD2 (6 bases). V lost 1 base, J lost 2 bases, and 12 bases lay in between. CDR3 length: 16 amino acids. Germline CDR1 MNHNS, CDR2 SASEGT. The CDR3 DNA is TGTGCCAGCAGTGAAGTATCGGCGGGGCCCTACAATGAGCAGTTCTTC. Its translation is CASSEVSAGPYNEQFF.

Here the CDR3 DNA reads TGTGCCAGCAGCCCCTCGACAGGGGCTGGAAACACCATATATTTT. Translation gives CASSPSTGAGNTIYF. The V gene is TRBV7-2, the J gene TRBJ1-3; 8 bases map to TRBD1. Trimming at V came to 5 bases and at J to 2 bases, leaving 5 bases not matched to a gene. This CDR3 has 15 residues. CDR1 and CDR2 (germline): SGHTA, FQGNSA.

The J gene is TRBJ1-2, the V gene TRBV4-2; D unclear. Germline values: CDR1 LGHNA, CDR2 YNFKEQ. This CDR3 spans 15 amino acids. Between the trimmed V and J ends, which lost 1 base and 8 bases, there was a span of 17 bases. CDR3 region: CASSQVIGTVGGYTF. CDR3 in DNA: TGTGCCAGCAGCCAAGTTATTGGCACGGTGGGAGGCTACACCTTC.

The rearrangement joins TRBV19 to TRBJ1-1; D may be TRBD1 (5 bases). Trimming left V 6 bases short and J 3 bases short, with 8 bases between. The CDR3 extends over 12 amino acids. Germline V lookup: CDR1 LNHDA, CDR2 SQIVND (reference sequence). The CDR3 here is CASSAGYTEAFF. CDR3 coding DNA: TGTGCCAGTAGCGCAGGGTACACTGAAGCTTTCTTT. Looking up the rest from reference TRBV19 and TRBJ1-1 gives the full variable domain: DGGITQSPKYLFRKEGQNVTLSCEQNLNHDAMYWYRQDPGQGLRLIYYSQIVNDFQKGDIAEGYSVSREKKESFPLTVTSAQKNPTAFYLCASSAGYTEAFFGQGTRLTVV.